Listed below are T cell receptor beta chains from one sample, sequenced in a study of blood T cells in healthy people across ages. In TCRdb, the 5' RACE reads were re-called with MiXCR into one record per CDR3 protein. The sample has hundreds of thousands of distinct CDR3 sequences, about 21% seen once. The sequenced sample was blood. The receptors shown here come from a man in his 70s in good health. Both conserved end residues are part of each CDR3. D genes are given only for firm matches. Clone size appears in some rows only: once, few, many, or a class for an expanded clone.

V	D	length	size	J	DNA	CDR3
TRBV7-9	-	16	few	TRBJ1-1	TGTGCCAGCTCTGCCTCGGCAGCCGTAGCGGGCACTGAAGCTTTCTTT	CASSASAAVAGTEAFF
TRBV7-2	TRBD1	16	many	TRBJ1-3	TGTGCCAGCAGCCCGGGACAGGCCTCCTCTGGAAACACCATATATTTT	CASSPGQASSGNTIYF
TRBV5-1	-	16	few	TRBJ2-1	TGCGCCAGCAGCTTGCAGAGCGGATCAAGATACAATGAGCAGTTCTTC	CASSLQSGSRYNEQFF
TRBV10-3	-	15	-	TRBJ2-2	TGTGCCATCAGTGTGGGGGCCAGCGACACCGGGGAGCTGTTTTTT	CAISVGASDTGELFF
TRBV28	-	16	-	TRBJ2-1	TGTGCCAGCAGTTTACCCCCGGATAGCTCCTACAATGAGCAGTTCTTC	CASSLPPDSSYNEQFF
TRBV2	TRBD2	15	-	TRBJ2-3	TGTGCCAGCATCCCCCGACTAGCTAGCACAGATACGCAGTATTTT	CASIPRLASTDTQYF
TRBV14	-	14	-	TRBJ1-4	TGTGCCAGCAGCAAGACCCTTCAAGGAGAAAAACTGTTTTTT	CASSKTLQGEKLFF
TRBV7-6	-	15	-	TRBJ2-1	TGTGCCAGCAGCCCTTTGATCACGGGAGCGGATGAGCAGTTCTTC	CASSPLITGADEQFF
TRBV7-3	-	15	few	TRBJ2-5	TGTGCCAGCAGCTTACGCGGACAGTTCCAAGAGACCCAGTACTTC	CASSLRGQFQETQYF
TRBV6-2/TRBV6-3	TRBD2	14	-	TRBJ2-1	TGTGCCAGCAGCGCCGGGACTAGCGGGAGGGGGCGGTTCTTC	CASSAGTSGRGRFF
TRBV5-8	TRBD2	14	many	TRBJ2-7	TGTGCCAGCAGCCTAGCGGGAGGGGCCTACGAGCAGTACTTC	CASSLAGGAYEQYF
TRBV29-1	TRBD2	12	-	TRBJ2-5	TGCAGCGCCGGGAGGGGAACAGAGACCCAGTACTTC	CSAGRGTETQYF
TRBV7-2	-	15	few	TRBJ2-3	TGTGCCAGCAGTCTAGGGGTAGCGCGACCAGATACGCAGTATTTT	CASSLGVARPDTQYF
TRBV6-1	TRBD2	18	once	TRBJ2-1	TGTGCCAGCAGTGAGATCGGGGCGGGAGGGCCAATTGGGAATGAGCAGTTCTTC	CASSEIGAGGPIGNEQFF
TRBV7-2	TRBD2	16	few	TRBJ2-7	TGTGCCAGCAGCTTAGGAGGGACTATCGGGAACTACGAGCAGTACTTC	CASSLGGTIGNYEQYF
TRBV5-1	TRBD1	19	-	TRBJ2-2	TGCGCCAGCAGCCTTGATCGGGACAGTTCCCTCTTAACAAGTCGGGAGCTGTTTTTT	CASSLDRDSSLLTSRELFF
TRBV4-1	TRBD2	18	few	TRBJ2-5	TGCGCCAGCAGCCAAGAGAAGGCGGGACTAGCGGGACAGGAGACCCAGTACTTC	CASSQEKAGLAGQETQYF
TRBV18	-	17	few	TRBJ1-4	TGTGCCAGCTCACCAAAGACCCTGGCGGGAACTAATGAAAAACTGTTTTTT	CASSPKTLAGTNEKLFF
TRBV6-6	TRBD1	13	-	TRBJ1-4	TGTGCCAGCAGTCGGGAACAGGGGGAAAAACTGTTTTTT	CASSREQGEKLFF
TRBV18	TRBD2	14	-	TRBJ2-5	TGTGCCAGCTCACCGCCGGGACTAGAGGTAGAGCAGTACTTC	CASSPPGLEVEQYF
TRBV7-3	TRBD2	14	-	TRBJ2-7	TGTGCCAGCAGCTTAATGGCTAGCGGGTCCGAGCAGTACTTC	CASSLMASGSEQYF